The present entry profiles one T cell receptor (beta chain) with its context. Its antigen remains unknown. Method: immunoSEQ multiplex PCR; TCRdb's copy keeps in-frame clones and lacks some. The data show 130,000 to 150,000 clones, around 89% seen once. The CDR3 covers 15 residues. J was trimmed by 1 base and V by 4 bases; bases with no gene match: 6. Germline values: CDR1 SGHAT, CDR2 FQNNGV. This sample is part of a study of cytomegalovirus exposure and HLA in healthy donors. Overall study results and limits: Rare TCR sequences dominated, though some public TCRs recurred in many donors. First-cohort TCR clusters tended to co-occur in the 90 to 150 validation repertoires, a later analysis found.

Sequencing was carried out using PBMCs. The TCR sequence derives from a woman in her 30s in good health and CMV-seropositive. This chain links TRBV11-2 with TRBJ2-7, with TRBD1 matching over 8 bases. The CDR3 coding sequence is TGTGCCAGCAGCTCCTGGACAGGGACTTCCTACGAGCAGTACTTC. Translation: CASSSWTGTSYEQYF.